This TCR beta chain was sequenced during a study of molecular identifiers for immune sequencing clone quantification (dated by TCRdb to between 2017 and 2018). Regarding the research as a whole: For a replicate experiment, RNA from about 20,000 or 100,000 naive CD8 T cells was divided into five aliquots, of which four were sequenced. The study was a methods study using CD8 T cells to benchmark molecular-identifier clustering-based TCR repertoire sequencing (MIDCIRS) and TCR RNA copy counting.

Findings and caveats that apply to the study as a whole: Modeling estimated about three recovered TCR RNA copies per cell, compared with around 9.7 by digital PCR, which implies roughly 29% capture efficiency. Highly expanded clone sizes could be underestimated because identical TCR molecules may share a barcode. When barcode sub-clustering was omitted, TCR diversity was inflated by chimeric consensus sequences, with chimeras reaching as high as 47%. In CMV-specific effector cells, clones with more than 20 RNA copies accounted for over 97% of molecules, whereas in naive cells such clones accounted for under 1%. Spiked-in Jurkat TCR RNA (about ten copies' worth), which is not part of the donor repertoire, was contained in the naive libraries. Even against a background of 750,000 to 1,000,000 naive CD8 T cells, spiked-in Jurkat TCR RNA amounting to a single cell's worth was reported to be detectable.

On this clonotype: Its antigen remains undetermined. No qualities accompany the bases; no much larger clone lies one base away.

V lost 5 bases and J lost 2 bases; the stretch between them is 11 bases long. The CDR3 covers 14 residues, taking in both the cysteine and the phenylalanine. The entry retains the CDR3 DNA only, 42 bases that are in frame from base 1. As encoded in the germline V gene, CDR1 is MDHEN while CDR2 is SYDVKM. Library generation was performed with PCR. TCRdb lists the instrument as Illumina HiSeq 4000. Bulk TCR libraries were generated as previously described, with the TCR primers listed in Table S5 used. Total RNA was purified with the Qiagen AllPrep DNA/RNA kit. Before analysis, reads from multiple sequencing runs of one library were combined. On the study's bioinformatics: Reads were retained only if an exact TCR constant sequence was present, and the retained reads were trimmed to 150 nt and grouped according to their 12-nt molecular barcodes. Reads within each barcode group were sub-clustered using a 15% Levenshtein threshold, and quality-weighted consensus sequences were constructed for each RNA molecule. Non-functional sequences were filtered out, along with any lower-count sequence sitting one edit away from another sequence. Barcode sub-clusters with fewer than 20% of the maximum read count were removed, based on fitting two negative binomial distributions. The public reads were quality trimmed at Q25 with fastp and then assembled into clones with MiXCR by TCRdb, keeping productive beta chains. Rows are unified per CDR3 protein, each entry keeping the most common DNA and genes. The V and J calls and clone size come from TCRdb's table, not from the authors' own analysis. The sample has tens of thousands of distinct CDR3 sequences on record, about 19% of them singletons. The ten top clones hold approximately 1% of the sample.

Libraries of naive CD8 T cells were built from anywhere between about 20,000 and 1,000,000 sorted cells, with 10%, 30% or 50% of the purified RNA used. On a BD FACSAria II, naive CD8 T cells were FACS-sorted as CD8+CD4-CCR7+CD45RA+ and collected into RLT Plus buffer. Ten to eleven TCR copies' worth of Jurkat RNA were spiked into roughly 18,000-1,000,000 naive CD8 T cell samples to test detection sensitivity. Enrichment of CD8 T cells was performed with RosetteSep CD8+ T Cell Enrichment Cocktail and Ficoll-Paque, after which ACK red cell lysis was carried out. The rearrangement joined TRBV28 to TRBJ2-3; a weak D assignment points to TRBD2 (6 bases agree). The source is a human donor in good health. Some libraries in this study had Jurkat cell RNA spiked in. Material for sequencing was naive CD8+ T cells from blood, with Jurkat cell RNA spiked in. The cell subset or site label for this specimen denotes: FACS-sorted CD8+CD4-CCR7+CD45RA+ naive T cells. DNA sequence: TGTGCCAGCAGTGCGGGACCCTACACAGATACGCAGTATTTT. Its protein reads: CASSAGPYTDTQYF.